The clone carrying this T cell receptor (beta chain) was recorded a few times. Its antigen is not known. This specimen comes from a study of beta chain features in type 1 diabetes. Study information: Researchers looked at fewer than 120,000,000 sorted cells across all samples. Whole-study results and caveats: TCRB CDR3 length was moderately but significantly reduced in all four CD4+ subsets of Type 1 diabetes patients.

Since all of the isolated RNA was reverse transcribed, expressed TCRB transcripts were what got sequenced. Deep immunoSEQ sequencing covered naive, central memory and regulatory T cell samples. Generated by immunoSEQ multiplex PCR, the TCRdb table keeps only in-frame clones and is missing some. The sample has some 660,000 clones, roughly 13% seen once. V lost 5 bases to trimming and J lost 8 bases, with 9 bases between them. The CDR3 has 12 amino acids. Germline CDR1 SGHNT, CDR2 YENEEA. The sequenced material came from naive CD4+ T cells from blood. The source is a man aged 18 to 30 with type 1 diabetes. This chain connects TRBV11-3 to TRBJ2-2; weak D call: TRBD2 (6 bases). This chain's CDR3 is CASSGGSGELFF. The DNA for the CDR3 is TGTGCCAGCAGCGGAGGGTCAGGGGAGCTGTTTTTT. Looking up the rest from reference TRBV11-3 and TRBJ2-2 gives the full variable domain: EAGVVQSPRYKIIEKKQPVAFWCNPISGHNTLYWYLQNLGQGPELLIRYENEEAVDDSQLPKDRFSAERLKGVDSTLKIQPAELGDSAVYLCASSGGSGELFFGEGSRLTVL.